The 5 T cell receptor beta chains in this list originate from one sample, sequenced in a study of identifying expanded T cells in peripheral blood. Repertoires were generated with immunoSEQ multiplex PCR, while TCRdb's copy carries only in-frame clones and drops some. The sample holds 45,000 to 65,000 clones, 70% to 85% seen once. Specimen: blood. Source of these receptors: a person between 18 and 69 years old in good health.

This clone was seen a few times. This rearrangement joins TRBV7-9 to TRBJ2-5; D is unresolved. The V and J ends lost 3 bases and 4 bases respectively, with 3 bases between them. The CDR3 length is 11 residues. The germline CDR1 and CDR2 sequences are SEHNR and FQNEAQ (reference sequence). CDR3 DNA: TGTGCCAGCAGCTTTCGAGAGACCCAGTACTTC. It encodes CASSFRETQYF.

This chain joins TRBV2 and TRBJ2-1; 9 positions match TRBD1. V trimming: 6 bases; J trimming: 6 bases; junction bases outside the gene matches: 6. The CDR3 has 14 residues. From germline, CDR1 is SNHLY and CDR2 FYNNEI. The CDR3, as DNA: TGTGCCAGCAGCCGGGACAGGGCGGGCAATGAGCAGTTCTTC. Protein sequence: CASSRDRAGNEQFF.

J is TRBJ2-5 and V is TRBV7-9, with unresolved D. Trimming stripped 1 base from V and 5 bases from J, with 8 bases between. The CDR3 covers 13 residues. Germline lookup yields CDR1 SEHNR and CDR2 FQNEAQ (reference sequence). The CDR3 is CASSLELWETQYF. The DNA of the CDR3 is TGTGCCAGCAGCTTAGAATTGTGGGAGACCCAGTACTTC.

This clone was observed a handful of times. This chain links TRBV29-1 with TRBJ2-6; D is possibly TRBD1 or TRBD2 (6 bases each). This CDR3 contains 19 residues. Deletions cut 6 bases from V and 0 bases from J, with 24 bases between. The germline V gene has CDR1 SQVTM and CDR2 ANQGSEA. CDR3 nucleotides: TGCAGCGTCGGGGGCCGGAACTCAGAGGGCGGCTCTGGGGCCAACGTCCTGACTTTC. Translating gives CSVGGRNSEGGSGANVLTF.

In its sample, this clone was seen many times. The chain employs TRBV19 and TRBJ1-2; D call uncertain. CDR1 LNHDA and CDR2 SQIVND come from the germline V gene (reference sequence). CDR3 length: 14 amino acids. V was clipped by 0 bases and J by 4 bases, with 9 bases between them. The CDR3 sequence is CASSIDRRSYGYTF. In DNA, the CDR3 is TGTGCCAGTAGTATAGATCGCCGGTCCTATGGCTACACCTTC.